A selection of T cell receptor beta chains follows, all from one sample in a study of shared clonotypes between healthy human individuals. Sequencing was performed with immunoSEQ multiplex PCR; in TCRdb, only in-frame clones are kept and a portion is missing. The table records hundreds of thousands of clones, 97% of them present only once. The sequenced material came from naive CD4+ T cells sorted from blood. The receptors were gathered from a woman aged 25 to 39 in good health. CDR3s include the opening cysteine and the closing phenylalanine or tryptophan. The D gene is left open where the match is weak. Expanded clones get a size class; other rows say once, few or many, or leave the size out.

J	D	size	length	V	CDR3	DNA
TRBJ1-1	TRBD1	.	14	TRBV10-2	CASRVGQGPLGAFF	TGCGCCAGCAGAGTGGGACAGGGACCCTTGGGGGCTTTCTTT
TRBJ2-7	TRBD1	.	15	TRBV7-2	CASSLGGTGGYEQYF	TGTGCCAGCAGCTTAGGCGGGACAGGGGGCTACGAGCAGTACTTC
TRBJ2-1	.	.	15	TRBV5-4	CASSLAGSSYNEQFF	TGTGCCAGCAGCTTGGCCGGGAGCTCCTACAATGAGCAGTTCTTC
TRBJ2-2	.	.	15	TRBV11-2	CASSLVWTNTGELFF	TGTGCCAGCAGCTTAGTCTGGACTAACACCGGGGAGCTGTTTTTT
TRBJ2-5	.	.	14	TRBV11-2	CASSPQRARETQYF	TGTGCCAGCAGCCCCCAAAGGGCCCGGGAGACCCAGTACTTC
TRBJ1-1	.	once	15	TRBV11-3	CASSLDRGRRTEAFF	TGTGCCAGCAGCTTAGATCGTGGGCGCAGGACTGAAGCTTTCTTT
TRBJ1-1	.	.	13	TRBV28	CASSLPLDTEAFF	TGTGCCAGCAGTTTACCCCTTGACACTGAAGCTTTCTTT
TRBJ2-7	.	.	17	TRBV18	CASSATTGRDGRYEQYF	TGTGCCAGCTCAGCCACGACCGGAAGGGACGGACGGTACGAGCAGTACTTC
TRBJ2-4	.	.	14	TRBV23-1	CASSPPRDWDIQYF	TGCGCCAGCAGTCCGCCTAGGGACTGGGACATTCAGTACTTC
TRBJ2-7	.	.	11	TRBV2	CASSEVGEQYF	TGTGCCAGCAGTGAAGTAGGCGAGCAGTACTTC
TRBJ2-6	.	.	14	TRBV18	CASSAAPGANVLTF	TGTGCCAGCTCAGCGGCTCCTGGGGCCAACGTCCTGACTTTC
TRBJ1-3	.	.	15	TRBV11-2	CASSLGHSSGNTIYF	TGTGCCAGCAGCTTAGGACACTCTTCTGGAAACACCATATATTTT
TRBJ1-5	.	.	16	TRBV19	CASSILGTPSNQPQHF	TGTGCCAGTAGTATCCTCGGGACACCGAGCAATCAGCCCCAGCATTTT
TRBJ1-6	.	.	15	TRBV28	CASSFHRAEGSPLHF	TGTGCCAGCAGTTTTCACAGGGCAGAGGGCTCACCCCTCCACTTT
TRBJ2-3	.	.	11	TRBV20-1	CSALRVDTQYF	TGCAGTGCCCTACGGGTGGATACGCAGTATTTT
TRBJ1-1	.	.	16	TRBV6-6	CASSGYTGTSNTEAFF	TGTGCCAGCAGTGGTTATACCGGGACTTCGAACACTGAAGCTTTCTTT
TRBJ2-6	.	.	14	TRBV6-4	CASSDFSGANVLTF	TGTGCCAGCAGTGACTTTTCTGGGGCCAACGTCCTGACTTTC